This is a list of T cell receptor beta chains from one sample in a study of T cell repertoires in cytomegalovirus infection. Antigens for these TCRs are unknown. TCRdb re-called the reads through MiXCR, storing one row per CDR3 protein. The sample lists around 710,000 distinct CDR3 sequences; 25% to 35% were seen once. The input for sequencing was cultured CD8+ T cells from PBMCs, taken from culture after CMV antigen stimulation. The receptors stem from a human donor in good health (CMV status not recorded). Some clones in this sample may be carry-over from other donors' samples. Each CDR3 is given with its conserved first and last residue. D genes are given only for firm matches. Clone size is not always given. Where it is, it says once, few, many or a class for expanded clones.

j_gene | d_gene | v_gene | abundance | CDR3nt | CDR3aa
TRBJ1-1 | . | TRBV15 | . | TGTGCCACCAGACCCGGGACCCGAGGGACTGAAGCTTTCTTT | CATRPGTRGTEAFF
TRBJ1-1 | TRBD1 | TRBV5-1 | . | TGCGCCAGCAGCTTGGCGACAGGGGGCCCGACTGAAGCTTTCTTT | CASSLATGGPTEAFF
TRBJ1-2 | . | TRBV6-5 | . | TGTGCCAGCAGTTACCTCGGGGATAACTATGGCTACACCTTC | CASSYLGDNYGYTF
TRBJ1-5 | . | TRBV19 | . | TGTGCCAGTAGTATCATCCGGGACACGATCAAGCCCCAGCATTTT | CASSIIRDTIKPQHF
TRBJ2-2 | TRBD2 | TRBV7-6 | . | TGTGCCAGCAGCTTCCTTAGCGGGTTTACGAACACCGGGGAGCTGTTTTTT | CASSFLSGFTNTGELFF
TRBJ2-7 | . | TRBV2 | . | TGTGCCAGCAGTCGCCCCACAGGGCCCTACGAGCAGTACTTC | CASSRPTGPYEQYF
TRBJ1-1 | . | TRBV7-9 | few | TGTGCCAGCAGCTTCGCGACAAAATTATATACGAACACTGAAGCTTTCTTT | CASSFATKLYTNTEAFF
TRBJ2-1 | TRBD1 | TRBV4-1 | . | TGCGCCAGCAGCCCATCGGGACAGGGTATTTTGGATGAGCAGTTCTTC | CASSPSGQGILDEQFF
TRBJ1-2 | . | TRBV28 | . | TGTGCCAGCAGTTCTAAGGGAGATCTTATTGACGGCTACACCTTC | CASSSKGDLIDGYTF
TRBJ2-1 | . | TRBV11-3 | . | TGTGCCAGCAGCTTACACAAGCGCTCCTACAATGAGCAGTTCTTC | CASSLHKRSYNEQFF
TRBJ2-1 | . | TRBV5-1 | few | TGCGCCAGCAGCTTGGCGGTAGGGGGATTGGGAAATGAGCAGTTCTTC | CASSLAVGGLGNEQFF
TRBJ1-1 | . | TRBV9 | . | TGTGCCAGCAGCGTAGCCCCCCAACAGCCGAACACTGAAGCTTTCTTT | CASSVAPQQPNTEAFF
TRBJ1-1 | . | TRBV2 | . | TGTGCCAGCATCGGACCTGACACTGAAGCTTTCTTT | CASIGPDTEAFF
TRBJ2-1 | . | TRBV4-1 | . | TGCGCCAGCAGCCAGAGGGGGGGGACTTCCTACAATGAGCAGTTCTTC | CASSQRGGTSYNEQFF
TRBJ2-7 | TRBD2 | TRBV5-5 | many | TGTGCCAGCAGCTTGTATTTGGTACTAGCGGGGGAGCAGTACTTC | CASSLYLVLAGEQYF
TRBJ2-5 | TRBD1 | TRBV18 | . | TGTGCCAGCTCACCGGGACAGAAACTAAAAGAGACCCAGTACTTC | CASSPGQKLKETQYF
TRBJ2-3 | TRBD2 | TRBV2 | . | TGTGCCAGCCCTGGGACTAGCGGGGATTTGTCCACAGATACGCAGTATTTT | CASPGTSGDLSTDTQYF
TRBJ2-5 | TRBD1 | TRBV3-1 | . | TGTGCCAGCAGCCAAGCTGGGACAGGGTATGTGGAGACCCAGTACTTC | CASSQAGTGYVETQYF
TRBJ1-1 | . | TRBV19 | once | TGTGCCAGTAGTAGGCTTCCGGGACAAAATTTGAACACTGAAGCTTTCTTT | CASSRLPGQNLNTEAFF
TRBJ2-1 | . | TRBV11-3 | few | TGTGCCAGCCAAATCACCCGAGGTCTCGACGACTACAATGAGCAGTTCTTC | CASQITRGLDDYNEQFF
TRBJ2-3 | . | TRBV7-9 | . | TGTGCCAGCAGCTTAGATGGGTCTAGCACAGATACGCAGTATTTT | CASSLDGSSTDTQYF
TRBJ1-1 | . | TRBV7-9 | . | TGTGCCAGCAGCTTACCCGAGATTTCGCCACAGGGCGCAAGAGATTGGAGGATGAACACTGAAGCTTTCTTT | CASSLPEISPQGARDWRMNTEAFF
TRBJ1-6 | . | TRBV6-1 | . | TGTGCCAGCAGTGAAGGATGGCAGGGGTGGAATTCACCCCTCCACTTT | CASSEGWQGWNSPLHF
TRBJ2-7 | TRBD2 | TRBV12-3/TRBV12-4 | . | TGTGCCAGCAGGTCGGGCCTGGGAGGGGTCAACGAGCAGTACTTC | CASRSGLGGVNEQYF
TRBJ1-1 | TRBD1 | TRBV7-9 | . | TGTGCCAGCAGCCACAACAGGGGTGGCACTGAAGCTTTCTTT | CASSHNRGGTEAFF
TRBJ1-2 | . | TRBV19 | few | TGTGCCAGTATGTATCCGGATGGGGGCTACACCTTC | CASMYPDGGYTF
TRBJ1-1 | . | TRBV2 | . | TGTGCCACCCTAGGGGGGTTCTCTGAAGCTTTCTTT | CATLGGFSEAFF
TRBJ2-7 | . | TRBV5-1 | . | TGCGCCAGCAGCTTGGGTTACTCCTACGAGCAGTACTTC | CASSLGYSYEQYF
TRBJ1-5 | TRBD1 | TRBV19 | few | TGTGCCAGTAGTATTCGGAGAGGGGACAGGGGGTATAGCAATCAGCCCCAGCATTTT | CASSIRRGDRGYSNQPQHF
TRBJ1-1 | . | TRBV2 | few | TGTGCCAGCCTCGGACAGACGGGTGAAGCTTTCTTT | CASLGQTGEAFF
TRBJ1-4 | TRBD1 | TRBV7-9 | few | TGTGCCAGCAGCTCGCGGACAGGCGTGACGATAAATGAAAAACTGTTTTTT | CASSSRTGVTINEKLFF
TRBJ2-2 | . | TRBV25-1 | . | TGTGCCAGCAGTGATTTTTCCGGGAACACCGGGGAGCTGTTTTTT | CASSDFSGNTGELFF
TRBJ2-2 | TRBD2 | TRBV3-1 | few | TGTGCCAGCAGCCCTCCGGGAGGGGAGAATACCGGGGAGCTGTTTTTT | CASSPPGGENTGELFF
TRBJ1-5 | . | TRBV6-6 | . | TGTGCCAGCAGTTACTCATCGGGGATGGGGCAGCCCCAGCATTTT | CASSYSSGMGQPQHF
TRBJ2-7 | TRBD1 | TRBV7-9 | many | TGTGCCAGCAGGCACAGGACAGGGGTAAACTACGAGCAGTACTTC | CASRHRTGVNYEQYF
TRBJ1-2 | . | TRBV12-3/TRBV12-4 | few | TGTGCCGCCCGGGCAGCTAACTATGGCTACACCTTC | CAARAANYGYTF